What follows describes a single TCR beta chain. What it recognizes is unknown. This entry belongs to a study of T cell responses to AZD1222 COVID-19 vaccine. In the study overall: Analyses pooled second doses at about 4 or about 12 weeks.

Study-wide points: It should be noted that donors were predominantly white British and more often female, and clonal diversity was possibly underestimated. Spike was spanned by vaccine-associated CD4 TCRs, which were dominant at 160-218 and 743-854. Nearly half of spike-specific TCRs reportedly target variant regions that are unmutated in the B.1.351 and B.1.1.7 variants.

Libraries were prepared by immunoSEQ multiplex PCR; TCRdb keeps only in-frame clonotypes and omits some of them. The sample records about 120,000 clones, around 85% being singletons. Germline V gene sequence: CDR1 ENHRY, CDR2 SYGVKD. The CDR3 contains 13 residues. Trimming removed 2 bases from V and 8 bases from J, with 10 bases in between. The gene calls are TRBV10-3 and TRBJ2-4; D call uncertain. The TCR comes from an adult in good health. The material was peripheral blood, obtained on day 0 of AZD1222 vaccination. CDR3 nucleotides: TGTGCCATCAGTGAGAATAGTAATGACATTCAGTACTTC. Protein sequence: CAISENSNDIQYF.